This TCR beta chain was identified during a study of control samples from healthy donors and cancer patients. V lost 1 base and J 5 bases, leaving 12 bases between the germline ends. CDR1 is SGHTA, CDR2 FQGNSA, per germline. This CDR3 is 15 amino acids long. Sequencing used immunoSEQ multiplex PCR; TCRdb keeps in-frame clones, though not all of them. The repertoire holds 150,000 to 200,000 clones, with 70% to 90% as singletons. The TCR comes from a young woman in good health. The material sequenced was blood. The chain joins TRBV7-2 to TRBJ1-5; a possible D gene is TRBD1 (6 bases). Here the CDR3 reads CASSLVGRGHQPQHF. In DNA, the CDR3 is TGTGCCAGCAGCTTAGTAGGCAGGGGACATCAGCCCCAGCATTTT.